The text below deals with one T cell receptor (beta chain). TCRdb's table, derived via immunoSEQ multiplex PCR, lists solely in-frame clones and lacks some. This table holds tens of thousands of clones, 88% found once. This entry comes from a study of blood T cell repertoires in COVID-19. CDR3 length: 16 residues. With V trimmed by 3 bases and J by 1 base, 7 bases remained unmatched. Germline CDR1 LNHNV, CDR2 YYDKDF (reference sequence). This chain uses TRBV15 with TRBJ2-3; 7 positions agree with TRBD2. This sequence originates from a human donor in a cohort sampled during active COVID-19. What was sequenced was peripheral blood. The chain's CDR3 is CATSSPKRDGTDTQYF. The CDR3 DNA sequence: TGTGCCACCAGCAGTCCAAAGCGGGACGGCACAGATACGCAGTATTTT.